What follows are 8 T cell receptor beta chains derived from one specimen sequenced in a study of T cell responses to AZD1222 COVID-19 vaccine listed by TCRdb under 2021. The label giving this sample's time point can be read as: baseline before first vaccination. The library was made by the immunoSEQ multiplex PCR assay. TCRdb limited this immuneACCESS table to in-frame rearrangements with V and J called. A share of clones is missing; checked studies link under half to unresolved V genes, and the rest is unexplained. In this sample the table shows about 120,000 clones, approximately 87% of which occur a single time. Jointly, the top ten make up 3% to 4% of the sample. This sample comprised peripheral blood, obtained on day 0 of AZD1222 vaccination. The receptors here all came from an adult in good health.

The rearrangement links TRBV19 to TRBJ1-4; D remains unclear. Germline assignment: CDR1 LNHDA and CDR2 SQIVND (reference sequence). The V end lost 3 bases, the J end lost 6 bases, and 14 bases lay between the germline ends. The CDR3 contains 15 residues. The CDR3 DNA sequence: TGTGCCAGTAGTATTCAGAAGAGGGCCGATGAAAAACTGTTTTTT. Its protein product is CASSIQKRADEKLFF.

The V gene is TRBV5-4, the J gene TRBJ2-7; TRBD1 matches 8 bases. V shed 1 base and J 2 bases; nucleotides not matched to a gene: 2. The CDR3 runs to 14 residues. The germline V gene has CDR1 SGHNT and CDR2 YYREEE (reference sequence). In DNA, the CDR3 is TGTGCCAGCAGCTTGAACAGGGGGGCCTACGAGCAGTACTTC. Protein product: CASSLNRGAYEQYF.

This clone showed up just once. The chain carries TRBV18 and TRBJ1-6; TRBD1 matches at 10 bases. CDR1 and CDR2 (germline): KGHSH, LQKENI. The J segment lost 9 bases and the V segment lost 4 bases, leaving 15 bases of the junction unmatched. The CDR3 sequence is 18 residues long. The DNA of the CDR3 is TGTGCCAGCTCACTAAACCAGCCGGGACAGGGGCTGGCTTCACCCCTCCACTTT. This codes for CASSLNQPGQGLASPLHF.

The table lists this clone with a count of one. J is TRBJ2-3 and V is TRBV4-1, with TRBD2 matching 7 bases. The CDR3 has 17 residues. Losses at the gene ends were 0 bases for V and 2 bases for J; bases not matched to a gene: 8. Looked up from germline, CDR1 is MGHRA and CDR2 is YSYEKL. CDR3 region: CASSQDWLGRATDTQYF. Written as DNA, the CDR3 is TGCGCCAGCAGCCAAGATTGGCTAGGGAGGGCCACAGATACGCAGTATTTT.

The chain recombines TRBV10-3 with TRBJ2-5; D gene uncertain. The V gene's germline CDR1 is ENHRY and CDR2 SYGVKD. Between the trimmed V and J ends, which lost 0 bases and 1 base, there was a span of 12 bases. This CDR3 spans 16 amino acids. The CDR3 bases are TGTGCCATCAGTGAGTCAGGACCTTTACCCCAAGAGACCCAGTACTTC. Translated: CAISESGPLPQETQYF.

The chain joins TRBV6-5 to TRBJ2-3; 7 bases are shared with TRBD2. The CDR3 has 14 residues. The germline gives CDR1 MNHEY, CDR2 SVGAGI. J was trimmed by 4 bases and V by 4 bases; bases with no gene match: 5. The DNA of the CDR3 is TGTGCCAGCAGTTCCGGACTAGTTCCAGATACGCAGTATTTT. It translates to CASSSGLVPDTQYF.

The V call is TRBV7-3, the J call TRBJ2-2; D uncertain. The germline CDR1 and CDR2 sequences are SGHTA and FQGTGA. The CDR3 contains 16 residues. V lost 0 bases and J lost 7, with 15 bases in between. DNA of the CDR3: TGTGCCAGCAGCTTAACGTCGATGGCCCCAGGCGGGGAGCTGTTTTTT. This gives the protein CASSLTSMAPGGELFF.

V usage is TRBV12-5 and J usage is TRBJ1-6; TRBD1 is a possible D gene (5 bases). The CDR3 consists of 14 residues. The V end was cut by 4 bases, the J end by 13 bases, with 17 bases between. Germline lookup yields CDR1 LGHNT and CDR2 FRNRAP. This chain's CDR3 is CASGSDGASGPLHF. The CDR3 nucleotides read TGTGCTAGTGGTTCTGACGGGGCGAGTGGGCCCCTCCACTTT.